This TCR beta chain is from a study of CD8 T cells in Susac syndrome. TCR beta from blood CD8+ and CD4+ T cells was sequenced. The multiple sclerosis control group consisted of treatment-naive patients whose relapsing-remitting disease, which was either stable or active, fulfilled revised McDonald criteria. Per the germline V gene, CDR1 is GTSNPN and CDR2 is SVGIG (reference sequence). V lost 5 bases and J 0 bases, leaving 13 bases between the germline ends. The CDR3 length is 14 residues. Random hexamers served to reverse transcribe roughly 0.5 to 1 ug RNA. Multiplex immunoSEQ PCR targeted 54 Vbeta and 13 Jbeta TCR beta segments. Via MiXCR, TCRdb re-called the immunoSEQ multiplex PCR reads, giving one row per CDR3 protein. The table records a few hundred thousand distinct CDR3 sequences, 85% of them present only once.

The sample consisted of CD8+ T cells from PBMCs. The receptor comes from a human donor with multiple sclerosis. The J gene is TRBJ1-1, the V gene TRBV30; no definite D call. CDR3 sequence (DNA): TGTGCCTGGCGTATTGGAGGCATGAACACTGAAGCTTTCTTT. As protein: CAWRIGGMNTEAFF.